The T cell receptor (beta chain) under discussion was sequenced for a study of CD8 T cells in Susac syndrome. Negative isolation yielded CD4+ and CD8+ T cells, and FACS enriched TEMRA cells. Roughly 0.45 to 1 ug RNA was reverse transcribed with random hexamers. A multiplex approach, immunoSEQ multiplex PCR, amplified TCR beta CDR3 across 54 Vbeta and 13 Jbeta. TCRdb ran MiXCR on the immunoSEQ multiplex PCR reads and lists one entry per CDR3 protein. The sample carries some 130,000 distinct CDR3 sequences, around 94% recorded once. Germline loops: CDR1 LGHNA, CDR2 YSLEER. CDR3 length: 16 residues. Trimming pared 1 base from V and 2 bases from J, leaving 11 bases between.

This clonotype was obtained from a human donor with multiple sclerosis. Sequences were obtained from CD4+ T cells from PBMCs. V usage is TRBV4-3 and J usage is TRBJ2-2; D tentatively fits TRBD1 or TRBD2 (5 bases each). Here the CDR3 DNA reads TGCGCCAGCAGCCAAGCTCCGGGGCTCAACACCGGGGAGCTGTTTTTT. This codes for CASSQAPGLNTGELFF.